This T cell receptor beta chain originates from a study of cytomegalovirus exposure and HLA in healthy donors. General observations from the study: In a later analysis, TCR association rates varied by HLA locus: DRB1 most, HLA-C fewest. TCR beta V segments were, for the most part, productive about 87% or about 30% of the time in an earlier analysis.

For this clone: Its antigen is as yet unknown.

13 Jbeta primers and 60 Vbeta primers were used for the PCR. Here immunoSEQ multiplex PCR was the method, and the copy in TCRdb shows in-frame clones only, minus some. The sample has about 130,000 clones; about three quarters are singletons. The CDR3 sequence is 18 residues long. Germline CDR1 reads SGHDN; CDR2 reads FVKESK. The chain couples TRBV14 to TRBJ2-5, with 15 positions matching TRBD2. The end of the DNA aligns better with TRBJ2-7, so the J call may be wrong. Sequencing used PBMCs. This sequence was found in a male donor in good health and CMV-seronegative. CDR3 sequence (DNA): TGTGCCAGCAGCCGGTGGACTAGCGGGGGGGCCCGCTCCTACGAGCAGTACTTC. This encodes CASSRWTSGGARSYEQYF.